These 24 T cell receptor beta chains originate from one sample sequenced in a study of blood T cell repertoires in COVID-19. Produced via immunoSEQ multiplex PCR; TCRdb's table is partial and in-frame only. The table shows 95,000 to 150,000 clones, with 80% to 85% occurring only once. The sequenced material came from PBMCs or T cells enriched from blood (not recorded which). The receptors were sampled from a woman in her thirties who had recovered from COVID-19.

The chain joins TRBV4-1 to TRBJ1-4; the match to TRBD1 covers 7 bases. The CDR3 loop spans 15 amino acids. The trim removed 3 bases at V and 6 bases at J, leaving 7 bases unmatched. The germline V gene has CDR1 MGHRA and CDR2 YSYEKL. CDR3: CASSQPGTAHEKLFF. CDR3 coding DNA: TGCGCCAGCAGCCAGCCCGGGACAGCCCATGAAAAACTGTTTTTT.

This chain uses TRBV24-1 with TRBJ2-3, with a possible D match to TRBD2 (5 bases). CDR1 KGHDR and CDR2 SFDVKD come from the germline V gene. Trimming took off 4 bases at V and 0 bases at J, with 10 bases between the two ends. The CDR3 contains 15 residues. In DNA, the CDR3 is TGTGCCACCAGTGACTTTGGGAGTAGCACAGATACGCAGTATTTT. It specifies CATSDFGSSTDTQYF.

V is TRBV28 and J is TRBJ1-2; D unresolved. Germline assignment: CDR1 MDHEN and CDR2 SYDVKM. V lost 7 bases, J lost 5 bases, and 11 bases lay in between. CDR3 length: 12 residues. The CDR3 coding sequence is TGTGCCAGCAATCGGGAGTTTTATGGCTACACCTTC. It encodes CASNREFYGYTF.

V gene TRBV30 combines with J gene TRBJ1-5; the match to TRBD1 covers 9 bases. V lost 5 bases, J lost 1 base, and 12 bases stayed unmatched. Looked up from germline, CDR1 is GTSNPN and CDR2 is SVGIG (reference sequence). The length of the CDR3 is 17 residues. Here the CDR3 reads CAWAGDRVAGSNQPQHF. The CDR3 DNA sequence: TGTGCCTGGGCGGGGGACAGGGTGGCCGGGAGCAATCAGCCCCAGCATTTT. The complete variable domain, with remaining parts taken from reference TRBV30 and TRBJ1-5, reads SQTIHQWPATLVQPVGSPLSLECTVEGTSNPNLYWYRQAAGRGLQLLFYSVGIGQISSEVPQNLSASRPQDRQFILSSKKLLLSDSGFYLCAWAGDRVAGSNQPQHFGDGTRLSIL.

V and J are TRBV30 and TRBJ2-2; 10 bases agree with TRBD1. The CDR3 sequence is 16 residues long. Germline V gene sequence: CDR1 GTSNPN, CDR2 SVGIG (reference sequence). J lost 2 bases, V lost 0 bases, and 3 bases had no gene match. This CDR3 is CAWSVDRGLNTGELFF. CDR3 DNA sequence: TGTGCCTGGAGTGTAGACAGGGGGCTTAACACCGGGGAGCTGTTTTTT.

The chain employs TRBV28 and TRBJ2-1; D possibly corresponds to TRBD2 (5 bases). The CDR3 totals 16 residues. V was clipped by 5 bases and J by 6 bases, with 20 bases between them. Germline CDR1 MDHEN, CDR2 SYDVKM. The CDR3 region is CASSLEDSNSGNEQFF. For the CDR3, the DNA is TGTGCCAGCAGTCTCGAGGACTCCAACTCCGGCAATGAGCAGTTCTTC.

The chain joins TRBV2 to TRBJ1-2; TRBD1 matches at 10 bases. Per germline, CDR1 SNHLY and CDR2 FYNNEI. This CDR3 spans 16 amino acids. J lost 7 bases, V lost 5 bases, and 13 bases had no gene match. The CDR3 protein is CASSIVPGQGSGGYTF. CDR3 in DNA: TGTGCCAGCAGTATCGTCCCGGGACAGGGGTCGGGTGGCTACACCTTC.

The chain employs TRBV5-1 and TRBJ1-6; 9 bases are a match to TRBD1. Germline V gene lookup returns CDR1 SGHRS and CDR2 YFSETQ. Losses at the gene ends were 4 bases for V and 2 bases for J; bases not matched to a gene: 1. The CDR3 runs to 15 residues. The DNA for the CDR3 is TGCGCCAGCAGCGGGGACAGGGCCTATAATTCACCCCTCCACTTT. It codes for CASSGDRAYNSPLHF.

This chain uses TRBV28 with TRBJ1-5, with 7 bases that match TRBD1. CDR3 size: 13 residues. The V and J ends lost 10 bases and 4 bases, in that order; junction bases with no gene match: 7. Germline CDR1 and CDR2: MDHEN and SYDVKM. CDR3 in DNA: TGTGCCACTACAAAACAGGGGAATCAGCCCCAGCATTTT. Translation gives CATTKQGNQPQHF.

The genes are TRBV7-2 and TRBJ2-7, with TRBD2 matching over 7 bases. The germline V gene has CDR1 SGHTA and CDR2 FQGNSA. CDR3 length: 15 residues. The ends lost 5 bases at V and 1 base at J; junction bases unmatched: 8. In nucleotides, the CDR3 is TGTGCCAGCAGCGAAAGCGGGATCGGGTCCTACGAGCAGTACTTC. Amino acid sequence: CASSESGIGSYEQYF.

The chain couples TRBV19 to TRBJ1-1; the D gene is possibly TRBD1 (6 bases). The germline gives CDR1 LNHDA, CDR2 SQIVND (reference sequence). This CDR3 has 16 residues. V was trimmed by 3 bases and J by 0 bases, leaving 14 bases between them. In nucleotides, the CDR3 is TGTGCCAGTAGTATTAAGGGGAGGGGGATGAACACTGAAGCTTTCTTT. Protein product: CASSIKGRGMNTEAFF.

This rearrangement joins TRBV10-3 to TRBJ1-3, with 8 bases fitting TRBD1. The germline V gene encodes CDR1 ENHRY and CDR2 SYGVKD. V was pared by 6 bases and J by 2 bases, with 3 bases of the junction left unmatched. CDR3 length: 14 residues. CDR3 loop: CAIRVTGAGNTIYF. The CDR3 DNA follows: TGTGCCATCAGAGTGACAGGGGCTGGAAACACCATATATTTT.

This clone appeared a single time. The chain carries TRBV15 and TRBJ1-3; D perhaps matches TRBD1 (5 bases). The CDR3 covers 16 residues. Trimming shortened V by 0 bases and J by 0 bases, and 9 bases separated the two germline ends. Per the germline V gene, CDR1 is LNHNV and CDR2 is YYDKDF (reference sequence). CDR3 in DNA: TGTGCCACCAGCAGAGATCGGGGGAGCTCTGGAAACACCATATATTTT. The encoded protein is CATSRDRGSSGNTIYF.

This clone was recorded once. This chain links TRBV7-2 with TRBJ2-7; 8 nucleotides line up with TRBD1. J gave up 4 bases and V 2 bases, and 7 bases lay outside the gene matches. This CDR3 region has 15 residues. Germline lookup yields CDR1 SGHTA and CDR2 FQGNSA. The CDR3 DNA is TGTGCCAGCAGCTTACCAGGGGGCCCGACATACGAGCAGTACTTC. It yields the protein CASSLPGGPTYEQYF.

This chain links TRBV5-1 with TRBJ1-3; D might be TRBD1 (6 bases). The CDR3 is 14 residues long. Trimming cost V 3 bases and J 0 bases, with 7 bases left between them. In germline, CDR1 is SGHRS, CDR2 YFSETQ. The CDR3 loop is CASSSGASGNTIYF. The CDR3 DNA reads as TGCGCCAGCAGCTCAGGGGCCTCTGGAAACACCATATATTTT.

This rearrangement joins TRBV10-2 to TRBJ2-3, with TRBD2 matching 10 bases. Germline V gene data show CDR1 as WSHSY and CDR2 as SAAADI. CDR3 length: 16 amino acids. Unmatched junction bases numbered 9, after V lost 6 bases and J lost 3 bases. CDR3 in amino acids: CASRAGGPILTDTQYF. The CDR3 DNA is TGCGCCAGCAGAGCGGGAGGGCCAATTTTAACAGATACGCAGTATTTT.

The rearrangement uses TRBV19 and TRBJ2-1, with TRBD2 identical over 12 bases. CDR1 and CDR2 (germline): LNHDA, SQIVND (reference sequence). J lost 4 bases, V lost 1 base, and 8 bases had no gene match. This CDR3 comprises 18 residues. CDR3 coding DNA: TGTGCCAGTAGTATAGTTTTAAGGGGACTAGCGGGTTACAATGAGCAGTTCTTC. The encoded protein is CASSIVLRGLAGYNEQFF.

J is TRBJ1-3 and V is TRBV5-6; D is perhaps TRBD1 (6 bases). The CDR3 length is 16 residues. Germline-derived CDR1 and CDR2 are SGHDT and YYEEEE. V shed 1 base and J shed 4 bases, with 15 bases lying between them. This CDR3 is CASSLFGGGRGNTIYF. The CDR3 nucleotides are TGTGCCAGCAGCTTGTTCGGGGGGGGCCGAGGAAACACCATATATTTT.

The chain employs TRBV7-3 and TRBJ1-2; no firm D call. V lost 5 bases to trimming and J lost 3 bases, with 10 bases between them. Germline V gene data show CDR1 as SGHTA and CDR2 as FQGTGA. This CDR3 comprises 13 residues. The CDR3 spells CASSPGTDYGYTF. CDR3 DNA: TGTGCCAGCAGCCCAGGAACAGACTATGGCTACACCTTC.

This sequence joins TRBV18 and TRBJ2-1, with TRBD2 matching 12 bases. Germline CDR1 KGHSH, CDR2 LQKENI. The CDR3 is 15 amino acids. V shed 3 bases and J 5 bases; nucleotides not matched to a gene: 2. CDR3: CASSPRTSGNNEQFF. CDR3 nucleotides: TGTGCCAGCTCACCGAGGACTAGCGGGAACAATGAGCAGTTCTTC.

The CDR3 reads CASTPGLAGGPGSYNEQFF. The CDR3 DNA reads as TGTGCCAGCACCCCTGGACTAGCGGGAGGACCAGGATCCTACAATGAGCAGTTCTTC. The rearrangement joins TRBV28 to TRBJ2-1, with 14 bases aligning to TRBD2. The CDR3 extends over 19 amino acids. CDR1 MDHEN and CDR2 SYDVKM come from the germline V gene. V lost 7 bases to trimming and J lost 1 base; unmatched junction nucleotides: 12.

This clone appeared a single time. The chain carries TRBV7-2 and TRBJ1-2, with D hard to call. Trimming cost V 1 base and J 4 bases, with 7 bases left between them. There are 13 residues in the CDR3. The germline gives CDR1 SGHTA, CDR2 FQGNSA. The CDR3 is CASSLVGAYGYTF. The CDR3 nucleotides are TGTGCCAGCAGCTTAGTGGGAGCCTATGGCTACACCTTC.

Turning to this clone: The junction differs from germline at one of its ends, possibly a read error. The rearrangement uses TRBV28 and TRBJ2-7, with 14 bases aligning to TRBD2. CDR1 and CDR2 (germline): MDHEN, SYDVKM. CDR3 size: 13 residues. For the CDR3, the DNA is TGTGCCAGCAGCCCTAGGGGACTAGCGGGAGTACACTTC. This encodes CASSPRGLAGVHF.

J is TRBJ2-1 and V is TRBV19, with a weak D call TRBD1 (6 bases). In germline, CDR1 is LNHDA, CDR2 SQIVND (reference sequence). The V end was cut by 4 bases, the J end by 9 bases, with 10 bases between. There are 12 residues in the CDR3. The CDR3 sequence is CASSTGATEQFF. In nucleotides, the CDR3 is TGTGCCAGTAGTACAGGGGCCACTGAGCAGTTCTTC.